The 10 T cell receptor beta chains below come from one sample, sequenced in a study of CD8 T cells in Susac syndrome (dated by TCRdb to 2018 to 2020). Preparation of the library involved the immunoSEQ multiplex PCR assay. RNA was extracted with the RNeasy kit and 0.5 to 1 ug was reverse transcribed using random hexamers. TCRdb reran the public reads through fastp at Q25 and MiXCR, keeping productive beta chains. Rows with one shared CDR3 protein collapse into an entry with the most common genes and DNA. The sample contains about 120,000 distinct CDR3 sequences, 92% of them found a single time. About 0.14% of the sample is taken by the ten largest. The specimen sequenced was CD4+ T cells from PBMCs. All receptors come from a human donor in good health.

V and J are TRBV6-5 and TRBJ2-7; a possible D gene is TRBD2 (5 bases). Per the germline V gene, CDR1 is MNHEY and CDR2 is SVGAGI. The CDR3 loop spans 18 amino acids. The V gene lost 0 bases and the J gene lost 2 bases, with 20 bases spanning the gap. DNA for the CDR3: TGTGCCAGCAGTTACTCGAGCCCTCTGCGGGCGGTAGCCTACGAGCAGTACTTC. Encoded protein: CASSYSSPLRAVAYEQYF.

The genes are TRBV7-6 and TRBJ2-2; D perhaps matches TRBD1 (5 bases). CDR3 length equals 15 residues. Germline CDR1 reads SGHVS; CDR2 reads FNYEAQ. The V end lost 2 bases, the J end lost 1 base, and 8 bases lay between the germline ends. The CDR3, as DNA: TGTGCCAGCAGCTTAACAGGCAAGAACACCGGGGAGCTGTTTTTT. Its protein product is CASSLTGKNTGELFF. Full variable domain (missing parts from reference TRBV7-6 and TRBJ2-2): GAGVSQSPRYKVTKRGQDVALRCDPISGHVSLYWYRQALGQGPEFLTYFNYEAQQDKSGLPNDRFSAERPEGSISTLTIQRTEQRDSAMYRCASSLTGKNTGELFFGEGSRLTVL.

The chain carries TRBV7-3 and TRBJ1-1, with D possibly being TRBD1 (5 bases). The ends were cut back, 3 bases at V and 3 bases at J, with 8 bases in the middle. Germline V gene data show CDR1 as SGHTA and CDR2 as FQGTGA. The CDR3 is 13 residues long. The CDR3 sequence: CASSFQGDTEAFF. The CDR3 DNA is TGTGCCAGCAGCTTTCAGGGTGACACTGAAGCTTTCTTT.

The chain combines TRBV2 with TRBJ2-5; 7 bases fit TRBD2. The germline V gene has CDR1 SNHLY and CDR2 FYNNEI. V lost 0 bases and J lost 5; bases outside the gene matches: 9. The CDR3 length is 16 residues. Written as DNA, the CDR3 is TGTGCCAGCAGTGAAGCAAGCAGGAAAGCGGGGGAGACCCAGTACTTC. This encodes CASSEASRKAGETQYF.

The rearrangement links TRBV27 to TRBJ2-3; 8 bases agree with TRBD2. After removal of 3 bases from V and 0 bases from J, the junction contained 8 bases not matched to a gene. The CDR3 extends over 17 amino acids. Germline CDR1 and CDR2: MNHEY and SMNVEV (reference sequence). CDR3: CASSFNPSGSSTDTQYF. Written as DNA, the CDR3 is TGTGCCAGCAGTTTTAACCCCAGCGGGAGTAGCACAGATACGCAGTATTTT.

The chain combines TRBV6-5 with TRBJ2-2; D could derive from TRBD1 or TRBD2 (5 bases each). The CDR3 runs 14 residues. The germline gives CDR1 MNHEY, CDR2 SVGAGI. V was cut by 5 bases and J by 3 bases, with 10 bases left in between. This CDR3 reads CASSEGIYTGELFF. The CDR3 nucleotides are TGTGCCAGCAGTGAGGGGATCTACACCGGGGAGCTGTTTTTT.

This sequence joins TRBV4-3 and TRBJ2-7; 7 bases fit TRBD2. The CDR3 covers 14 residues. The V and J ends lost 4 bases and 3 bases, in that order; junction bases with no gene match: 6. Germline CDR1 reads LGHNA; CDR2 reads YSLEER. The CDR3 nucleotides are TGCGCCAGCAGCCCCCAGCGGGGCGTCTACGAGCAGTACTTC. Protein: CASSPQRGVYEQYF.

This chain connects TRBV14 to TRBJ1-1, with D maybe TRBD1 (5 bases). This CDR3 is 15 amino acids long. Trimming removed 1 base at V and 2 bases at J, with 11 bases between. Germline CDR1 SGHDN, CDR2 FVKESK. The DNA of the CDR3 is TGTGCCAGCAGCCAAGCCGGACACCCCAACACTGAAGCTTTCTTT. Its translation is CASSQAGHPNTEAFF.

The gene calls are TRBV7-2 and TRBJ2-7; D unresolved. The germline CDR1 and CDR2 sequences are SGHTA and FQGNSA. V lost 2 bases to trimming and J lost 4 bases, with 9 bases between them. CDR3 length: 13 residues. As DNA, the CDR3 is TGTGCCAGCAGCTTATCGAAGGTTTACGAGCAGTACTTC. Translation gives CASSLSKVYEQYF.

The chain is built from TRBV7-2 and TRBJ2-2; D is undetermined. Germline loops: CDR1 SGHTA, CDR2 FQGNSA. The CDR3 totals 14 residues. V was pared by 4 bases and J by 0 bases, with 6 bases between. DNA of the CDR3: TGTGCCAGCAGCTCTATCTCGAACACCGGGGAGCTGTTTTTT. The encoded protein is CASSSISNTGELFF. The complete variable domain, with remaining parts taken from reference TRBV7-2 and TRBJ2-2, reads GAGVSQSPSNKVTEKGKDVELRCDPISGHTALYWYRQSLGQGLEFLIYFQGNSAPDKSGLPSDRFSAERTGGSVSTLTIQRTQQEDSAVYLCASSSISNTGELFFGEGSRLTVL.